These T cell receptor beta chains were read from a single sample in a study of cytotoxic CD8 clonotypes in ibrutinib-treated CLL. The method was immunoSEQ multiplex PCR; TCRdb's version includes in-frame clones alone and lacks a portion of them. The repertoire has some 290,000 clones, more than 65% of them found once; the top ten carry about 6.7%. The sequences come from PBMCs, collected before ibrutinib treatment. These receptor sequences come from a human donor with chronic lymphocytic leukemia. Both conserved end residues are part of each CDR3. Each record gives: D gene, J gene, V gene, clone size, CDR3 protein, CDR3 DNA. The D gene is left open where the match is weak. Only some rows state a clone size, as once, few, many or a class for expanded clones.

d_call: NA; j_call: TRBJ1-4; v_call: TRBV18; clone_size: NA; cdr3_aa: CASASGLLNEKLFF; cdr3_nt: TGTGCCAGCGCCTCGGGACTTTTAAATGAAAAACTGTTTTTT
d_call: NA; j_call: TRBJ2-3; v_call: TRBV27; clone_size: NA; cdr3_aa: CASSFGTTYLSTDTQYF; cdr3_nt: TGTGCCAGCAGTTTTGGGACGACATATTTGAGCACAGATACGCAGTATTTT
d_call: TRBD2; j_call: TRBJ2-1; v_call: TRBV27; clone_size: NA; cdr3_aa: CASAGVYYNEQFF; cdr3_nt: TGTGCCAGCGCGGGAGTTTATTACAATGAGCAGTTCTTC
d_call: NA; j_call: TRBJ2-2; v_call: TRBV19; clone_size: NA; cdr3_aa: CAVGGYAANTGELFF; cdr3_nt: TGTGCCGTGGGGGGCTATGCAGCGAACACCGGGGAGCTGTTTTTT
d_call: TRBD2; j_call: TRBJ2-4; v_call: TRBV7-2; clone_size: NA; cdr3_aa: CASSLNGVAGGNIQYF; cdr3_nt: TGTGCCAGCAGCTTAAACGGGGTAGCGGGAGGTAACATTCAGTACTTC
d_call: TRBD1; j_call: TRBJ1-1; v_call: TRBV19; clone_size: NA; cdr3_aa: CASSSRQGAGTEAFF; cdr3_nt: TGTGCCAGTAGTTCCCGACAGGGGGCTGGTACTGAAGCTTTCTTT
d_call: NA; j_call: TRBJ1-2; v_call: TRBV29-1; clone_size: NA; cdr3_aa: CSVDKGKGGYTF; cdr3_nt: TGCAGCGTTGATAAAGGGAAAGGTGGCTACACCTTC
d_call: NA; j_call: TRBJ2-5; v_call: TRBV5-1; clone_size: few; cdr3_aa: CASSLVGVGQETQYF; cdr3_nt: TGCGCCAGCAGCTTGGTGGGCGTAGGGCAAGAGACCCAGTACTTC
d_call: NA; j_call: TRBJ2-2; v_call: TRBV11-2; clone_size: NA; cdr3_aa: CASSLDFGGELFF; cdr3_nt: TGTGCCAGCAGCTTAGATTTTGGCGGGGAGCTGTTTTTT
d_call: TRBD2; j_call: TRBJ2-3; v_call: TRBV28; clone_size: NA; cdr3_aa: CASRLAGRTDTQYF; cdr3_nt: TGTGCCAGTAGACTAGCGGGACGGACAGATACGCAGTATTTT
d_call: TRBD1; j_call: TRBJ2-2; v_call: TRBV2; clone_size: NA; cdr3_aa: CASRQGGTGELFF; cdr3_nt: TGTGCCAGTAGACAGGGTGGAACCGGGGAGCTGTTTTTT
d_call: NA; j_call: TRBJ2-1; v_call: TRBV9; clone_size: NA; cdr3_aa: CASSVFGLVNEQFF; cdr3_nt: TGTGCCAGCAGCGTATTCGGGCTCGTAAATGAGCAGTTCTTC
d_call: NA; j_call: TRBJ1-1; v_call: TRBV6-5; clone_size: NA; cdr3_aa: CASRNRIKNTEAFF; cdr3_nt: TGTGCCAGCAGGAACAGAATAAAGAACACTGAAGCTTTCTTT
d_call: NA; j_call: TRBJ2-1; v_call: TRBV23-1; clone_size: NA; cdr3_aa: CASSQSQVRAELEQFF; cdr3_nt: TGCGCCAGCAGTCAATCCCAGGTTAGAGCGGAGCTGGAGCAGTTCTTC
d_call: NA; j_call: TRBJ1-5; v_call: TRBV10-3; clone_size: once; cdr3_aa: CAISEGVDSHSNQPQHF; cdr3_nt: TGTGCCATCAGTGAGGGAGTCGACAGCCATAGCAATCAGCCCCAGCATTTT
d_call: NA; j_call: TRBJ1-3; v_call: TRBV6-1; clone_size: NA; cdr3_aa: CASSVWTRSSGNTIYF; cdr3_nt: TGTGCCAGCAGTGTGTGGACAAGGAGCTCTGGAAACACCATATATTTT
d_call: TRBD2; j_call: TRBJ2-7; v_call: TRBV7-6; clone_size: few; cdr3_aa: CASSQGASGDPYEQYF; cdr3_nt: TGTGCCAGCAGCCAGGGAGCTAGCGGGGACCCCTACGAGCAGTACTTC
d_call: TRBD2; j_call: TRBJ2-7; v_call: TRBV4-2; clone_size: NA; cdr3_aa: CASSQVHGTIYNEQYF; cdr3_nt: TGTGCCAGCAGCCAAGTTCATGGGACTATTTATAACGAGCAGTACTTC
d_call: NA; j_call: TRBJ1-1; v_call: TRBV7-9; clone_size: few; cdr3_aa: CASNKDGKNTEAFF; cdr3_nt: TGTGCCAGCAACAAAGACGGAAAGAACACTGAAGCTTTCTTT
d_call: TRBD1; j_call: TRBJ2-7; v_call: TRBV5-1; clone_size: few; cdr3_aa: CASSPPTGSYEQYF; cdr3_nt: TGCGCCAGCAGCCCTCCGACAGGGTCCTACGAGCAGTACTTC
d_call: NA; j_call: TRBJ2-7; v_call: TRBV18; clone_size: once; cdr3_aa: CASSPYGSTREQYF; cdr3_nt: TGTGCCAGCTCACCTTATGGCAGCACGCGCGAGCAGTACTTC
d_call: NA; j_call: TRBJ2-6; v_call: TRBV9; clone_size: NA; cdr3_aa: CASSALSGANVLTF; cdr3_nt: TGTGCCAGCAGCGCGTTATCTGGGGCCAACGTCCTGACTTTC
d_call: TRBD1; j_call: TRBJ1-2; v_call: TRBV5-4; clone_size: NA; cdr3_aa: CATQPQGAYGYTF; cdr3_nt: TGTGCGACCCAACCCCAGGGGGCCTATGGCTACACCTTC
d_call: NA; j_call: TRBJ1-2; v_call: TRBV14; clone_size: NA; cdr3_aa: CASSQPKGGGYTF; cdr3_nt: TGTGCCAGCAGCCAACCCAAGGGGGGCGGCTACACCTTC
d_call: TRBD2; j_call: TRBJ2-1; v_call: TRBV2; clone_size: NA; cdr3_aa: CASSESGTSSLNEQFF; cdr3_nt: TGTGCCAGCAGTGAGTCCGGGACTAGTAGTCTCAATGAGCAGTTCTTC
d_call: NA; j_call: TRBJ1-1; v_call: TRBV14; clone_size: NA; cdr3_aa: CASSPWTLGAFF; cdr3_nt: TGTGCCAGCAGCCCGTGGACCCTCGGAGCTTTCTTT
d_call: NA; j_call: TRBJ2-7; v_call: TRBV19; clone_size: NA; cdr3_aa: CASSIFGTPSYEQYF; cdr3_nt: TGTGCCAGTAGTATTTTTGGGACCCCGTCCTACGAGCAGTACTTC
d_call: TRBD2; j_call: TRBJ2-4; v_call: TRBV7-9; clone_size: NA; cdr3_aa: CASSLGVGGAKNIQYF; cdr3_nt: TGTGCCAGCAGCTTAGGAGTGGGAGGGGCCAAAAACATTCAGTACTTC